The source of this T cell receptor (beta chain) is a study of response to subunit inactivated influenza vaccine. One entry per CDR3 protein results from TCRdb running MiXCR on the RT-PCR reads. This sample has more than 450,000 distinct CDR3 sequences, with about 10% found just once. This clonotype was seen repeatedly, ten times or more. Separately, the same data were catalogued under a study of T cells expressing NK-cell markers. As that study records: TCR beta cDNA was made by 5'RACE template switching with UMIs. The use of an anti-gamma-delta TCR antibody, which was added in several experiments, restricted sorting to T cells expressing alpha-beta TCR. Similarly, these clonotypes led the CD3+CD56-NKG2C+ fraction as well in four donors.

This TCR was sampled from a man in his forties or fifties who received an inactivated influenza vaccine. The sequencing used PBMCs from blood, collected on the day of vaccination.

The CDR3 region has the DNA TGTGCCAGCAGCCCACAGGGCCTTTCCTACAATGAGCAGTTCTTC. Its protein product is CASSPQGLSYNEQFF. This rearrangement joins TRBV12-3 or TRBV12-4 to TRBJ2-1; D may be TRBD1 (6 bases). The CDR3 is 15 residues long. The ends were cut back, 6 bases at V and 1 base at J, with 13 bases in the middle.